A single sample gave rise to the 15 T cell receptor beta chains below, sequenced in a study of blood T cells in healthy people across ages. PCR was performed a second time for roughly 7 to 12 cycles using a sample-barcoded 5' primer and a J-beta primer mix. MiXCR, applied by TCRdb to the 5' RACE reads, yields one record per CDR3 protein. The table includes approximately 810,000 distinct CDR3 sequences, roughly 26% detected once. Input material: blood. These receptors came from a woman of 80 years or more in good health.

In this sample, this clonotype turned up a few times. CDR3 residues: CAWSFGTVTNEKLFF. CDR3 nucleotide sequence: TGTGCCTGGAGTTTCGGGACGGTTACTAATGAAAAACTGTTTTTT. The chain uses TRBV30 and TRBJ1-4; D may be TRBD1 (5 bases). The germline CDR1 and CDR2 sequences are GTSNPN and SVGIG (reference sequence). Trimming cost V 2 bases and J 2 bases, with 12 bases left between them. The CDR3 has 15 residues.

A note on this clonotype: It is unclear where the CDR3 begins or ends on the DNA, so no DNA is shown, and the CDR3 is as TCRdb lists it. The chain is built from TRBV6-5 and TRBJ1-2. The V gene's germline CDR1 is MNHEY and CDR2 SVGAGI. The CDR3 has 13 amino acids, counting both end residues. The CDR3: CASSYSGVGGGTF.

In nucleotides, the CDR3 is TGTGCCTACACAGGAAATGGCCTAACAGGGATCGAAGCTTTCTTT. Its translation: CAYTGNGLTGIEAFF. This sequence joins TRBV30 and TRBJ1-1; D perhaps matches TRBD1 (6 bases). CDR1 and CDR2 (germline): GTSNPN, SVGIG (reference sequence). Trimming took 7 bases from V and 8 from J, leaving 26 bases between them. The CDR3 consists of 15 residues.

Regarding this clonotype: A single base separates this from a much larger clone, so it may be a read error. The chain uses TRBV6-2 or TRBV6-3 and TRBJ2-1; D ambiguous. The better agreement between TRBJ2-7 and the DNA end casts doubt on the J call. CDR3 size: 15 residues. Germline V gene data show CDR1 as MNHEY and CDR2 as SVGEGT. CDR3 DNA sequence: TGTGCCAGCAGTTCCTGGGGTCTCTCCTACAATGAGCAGTACTTC. Protein: CASSSWGLSYNEQYF.

The chain uses TRBV5-1 and TRBJ1-4; TRBD1 matches at 8 bases. J gave up 6 bases and V 4 bases, and 17 bases lay outside the gene matches. Per the germline V gene, CDR1 is SGHRS and CDR2 is YFSETQ. The CDR3 covers 18 residues. The CDR3 bases are TGCGCCAGCAGCGTCGACAGGGGAGAAGGCTCTTTGGATGAAAAACTGTTTTTT. Its protein is CASSVDRGEGSLDEKLFF.

In this sample, this clonotype turned up many times. The V and J genes are TRBV6-2 or TRBV6-3 and TRBJ2-1; the match to TRBD2 covers 11 bases. Germline V gene data show CDR1 as MNHEY and CDR2 as SVGEGT. There are 16 residues in the CDR3. With 8 bases clipped from V and 12 bases from J, the junction kept 18 bases outside the gene matches. The CDR3 DNA reads as TGTGCCAGCGGAAACGTGGGGCTAGCGGGGGGACGACTGCAGTTCTTC. Protein: CASGNVGLAGGRLQFF.

In this sample, this clonotype turned up many times. V and J are TRBV9 and TRBJ2-3; the match to TRBD2 covers 10 bases. CDR3 length equals 17 residues. CDR1 is SGDLS, CDR2 YYNGEE, per germline. V trimming: 2 bases; J trimming: 1 base; junction bases outside the gene matches: 7. The CDR3, as DNA: TGTGCCAGCAGCGTTCTCTCCGGACTAGCGGGCACAGATACGCAGTATTTT. Residues: CASSVLSGLAGTDTQYF.

This clonotype was counted ten times or more. V is TRBV12-3 or TRBV12-4 and J is TRBJ2-5; 8 nucleotides line up with TRBD1. The CDR3 has 15 amino acids. Trimming took 3 bases from V and 5 from J; bases not matched to a gene: 8. CDR3 loop: CASSFRQGLGETQYF. In nucleotides, the CDR3 is TGTGCCAGCAGTTTTCGACAGGGGTTGGGGGAGACCCAGTACTTC.

V is TRBV30 and J is TRBJ2-3, with D perhaps being TRBD1 or TRBD2 (6 bases each). Trimming took 2 bases from V and 0 from J, leaving 15 bases between them. Germline CDR1 and CDR2: GTSNPN and SVGIG (reference sequence). The CDR3 has 16 residues. The CDR3 nucleotides read TGTGCCTGGAGTTTATCCCCGGGGGCCAGCACAGATACGCAGTATTTT. Residues: CAWSLSPGASTDTQYF.

This clonotype appeared many times. The rearrangement links TRBV28 to TRBJ2-3; D is ambiguous. Trimming cost V 1 base and J 3 bases, with 8 bases left between them. This CDR3 is built from 14 residues. The germline V gene encodes CDR1 MDHEN and CDR2 SYDVKM. DNA for the CDR3: TGTGCCAGCAGTTTATCCTCGATTACAGATACGCAGTATTTT. It codes for CASSLSSITDTQYF.

This chain joins TRBV20-1 and TRBJ1-4; 10 bases map to TRBD1. Trimming took 7 bases from V and 4 from J; bases not matched to a gene: 3. The CDR3 totals 13 residues. The germline V gene encodes CDR1 DFQATT and CDR2 SNEGSKA (reference sequence). CDR3 sequence reads: CSVGQGVNEKLFF. The CDR3 DNA follows: TGCAGTGTCGGACAGGGGGTTAATGAAAAACTGTTTTTT.

Only a few counts were recorded for this clonotype. V gene TRBV2 combines with J gene TRBJ2-5; D may be TRBD2 (5 bases). The CDR3 loop spans 13 amino acids. Germline CDR1 SNHLY, CDR2 FYNNEI. V gave up 7 bases and J gave up 5 bases, with 14 bases separating them. This CDR3 is CASTWGRGETQYF. The CDR3 region has the DNA TGTGCCAGCACGTGGGGTCGAGGGGAGACCCAGTACTTC.

This clonotype appeared a few times. The rearrangement links TRBV7-2 to TRBJ2-2, with 9 bases lining up with TRBD1. From germline, CDR1 is SGHTA and CDR2 FQGNSA. This CDR3 is built from 16 residues. V was clipped by 5 bases and J by 2 bases; unmatched bases: 6. DNA of the CDR3: TGTGCCAGCAGCCTTTCGGGACAGGGAAACACCGGGGAGCTGTTTTTT. Its protein product is CASSLSGQGNTGELFF.

This clonotype appeared a few times. The chain uses TRBV7-2 and TRBJ2-2, with 10 bases matching TRBD1. The CDR3 totals 17 residues. With 5 bases clipped from V and 5 bases from J, the junction kept 11 bases outside the gene matches. Germline V gene lookup returns CDR1 SGHTA and CDR2 FQGNSA. CDR3 protein: CASSQGRQGAGTGELFF. The CDR3 DNA reads as TGTGCCAGCAGCCAGGGGCGACAGGGGGCAGGAACCGGGGAGCTGTTTTTT.

The rearrangement joins TRBV5-1 to TRBJ2-1; TRBD2 agrees at 10 bases. Per the germline V gene, CDR1 is SGHRS and CDR2 is YFSETQ. Trimming at V came to 4 bases and at J to 8 bases, leaving 9 bases not matched to a gene. The CDR3 is made up of 15 amino acids. The CDR3 loop is CASSESGGAFDEQFF. For the CDR3, the DNA is TGCGCCAGCAGCGAAAGCGGGGGGGCCTTCGATGAGCAGTTCTTC.